The clone carrying this T cell receptor beta chain was counted between two and nine times. Its matching antigen is unknown. These data belong to a study of cytomegalovirus exposure and HLA in healthy donors. A multiplex PCR was run with 60 Vbeta primers and 13 Jbeta primers. The data were produced by immunoSEQ multiplex PCR, yet TCRdb's version contains in-frame clones alone and is incomplete. The table lists more than 150,000 clones, more than 65% of them singletons, with 2% to 3% in the top ten. Study conclusions and caveats: Fewer N-insertions (relative to the roughly 610-donor mean) were reportedly seen in an Asian-associated ancestry cluster in a later analysis. Later analysis placed DRB1 highest and HLA-C lowest in TCR association rates, which differed by HLA locus.

The CDR3 has 15 residues. V was cut by 0 bases and J by 5 bases, with 11 bases left in between. Germline CDR1 reads KGHSH; CDR2 reads LQKENI. The sequenced sample consisted of PBMCs. The chain joins TRBV18 to TRBJ2-1, with D possibly TRBD1 on 6 matching bases. The receptor comes from a woman in her 30s in good health and CMV-seropositive. The DNA for the CDR3 is TGTGCCAGCTCACCACCATGGGACAACGACAATGAGCAGTTCTTC. This encodes CASSPPWDNDNEQFF.